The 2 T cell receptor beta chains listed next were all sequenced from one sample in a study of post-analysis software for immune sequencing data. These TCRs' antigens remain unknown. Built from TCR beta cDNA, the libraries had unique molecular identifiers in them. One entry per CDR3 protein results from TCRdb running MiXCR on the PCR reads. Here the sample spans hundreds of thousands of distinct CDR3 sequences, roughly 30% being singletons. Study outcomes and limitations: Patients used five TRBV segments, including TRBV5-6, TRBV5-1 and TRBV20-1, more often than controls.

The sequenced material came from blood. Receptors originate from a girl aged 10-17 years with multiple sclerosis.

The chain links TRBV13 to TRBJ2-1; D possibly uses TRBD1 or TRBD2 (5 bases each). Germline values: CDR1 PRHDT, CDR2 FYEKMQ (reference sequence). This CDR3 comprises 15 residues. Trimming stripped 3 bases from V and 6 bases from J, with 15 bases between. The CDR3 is CASSLWGRAANEQFF. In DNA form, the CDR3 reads TGTGCCAGCAGCTTGTGGGGACGGGCCGCCAATGAGCAGTTCTTC.

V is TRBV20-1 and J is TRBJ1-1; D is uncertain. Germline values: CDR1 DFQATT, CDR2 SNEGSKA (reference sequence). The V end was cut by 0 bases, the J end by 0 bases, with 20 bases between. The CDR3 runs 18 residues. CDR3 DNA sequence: TGCAGTGCTAGAGACTGGAAACTGGACCGGGAGGTGAACACTGAAGCTTTCTTT. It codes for CSARDWKLDREVNTEAFF.